The 10 T cell receptor beta chains listed next were all sequenced from one sample in a study of neurological immune-mediated disorders. Time point indicated: longitudinal time-point 1 (baseline). MiXCR was run by TCRdb on the 5' RACE reads, yielding one entry per CDR3 protein. Altogether some 38,000 distinct CDR3 sequences are present, around 2.9% being singletons, with the ten largest covering roughly 8.2%. Sequencing was performed on PBMCs. These receptors were obtained from a woman aged 55-70 years with multiple sclerosis.

This clonotype was observed a handful of times. A much larger clone is a single base away; this may be a read error. The chain couples TRBV5-1 to TRBJ1-6; D might be TRBD1 (5 bases). CDR1 and CDR2 from the germline V gene are SGHRS and YFSETQ. The length of the CDR3 is 14 residues. CDR3 in DNA: TGCGCCAGCAGGGGGGTTCAACAGGATTCACCCCTCAACTTT. Residues: CASRGVQQDSPLNF.

This clonotype was found many times. The chain employs TRBV7-9 and TRBJ2-7, with a possible D match to TRBD1 (5 bases). The ends were cut back, 2 bases at V and 1 base at J, with 9 bases in the middle. The CDR3 covers 14 residues. Germline CDR1 reads SEHNR; CDR2 reads FQNEAQ (reference sequence). CDR3 residues: CASSLSGQSYEQYF. The CDR3 DNA reads TGTGCCAGCAGCTTATCTGGACAATCCTACGAGCAGTACTTC.

At least ten counts were recorded for this clonotype. This chain joins TRBV11-3 and TRBJ2-3; D is unclear. Between the trimmed V and J ends, which lost 4 bases and 4 bases, there was a span of 6 bases. The CDR3 spans 12 residues. CDR1 SGHNT and CDR2 YENEEA come from the germline V gene. CDR3 DNA: TGTGCCAGCAGCTGGTTGGCAGATACGCAGTATTTT. Translating gives CASSWLADTQYF.

The sample holds many counts of this clonotype. V usage is TRBV20-1 and J usage is TRBJ2-1; D not resolved. Trimming removed 3 bases at V and 1 base at J, with 10 bases between. Germline V lookup: CDR1 DFQATT, CDR2 SNEGSKA (reference sequence). This CDR3 is 14 amino acids long. The CDR3 bases are TGCAGTGCTAGTTATGGCGAGTCCTACAATGAGCAGTTCTTC. It yields the protein CSASYGESYNEQFF.

There are many counts of this clonotype. The chain employs TRBV29-1 and TRBJ2-1; TRBD2 might be the D (5 bases). V lost 3 bases and J 0 bases, leaving 9 bases between the germline ends. Per germline, CDR1 SQVTM and CDR2 ANQGSEA. The CDR3 consists of 14 residues. The CDR3 nucleotides read TGCAGCGTTGACTCTGGGAGCTCCTACAATGAGCAGTTCTTC. Translation gives CSVDSGSSYNEQFF.

The rearrangement joins TRBV6-1 to TRBJ1-5, with D unresolved. CDR3 length: 13 residues. Germline-derived CDR1 and CDR2 are MNHNS and SASEGT. The V end was cut by 7 bases, the J end by 1 base, with 8 bases between. CDR3 coding DNA: TGTGCCAGCAAAAGTAACAGCAATCAGCCCCAGCATTTT. Residues: CASKSNSNQPQHF.

In this sample, this clonotype turned up many times. The V call is TRBV29-1, the J call TRBJ1-1; tentative D call: TRBD1 (5 bases). V lost 7 bases, J lost 4 bases, and 13 bases lay in between. The CDR3 length is 12 residues. The germline gives CDR1 SQVTM, CDR2 ANQGSEA. The CDR3 DNA follows: TGCAGCGGGAGCAGGGCGGGCACTGAAGCTTTCTTT. As protein: CSGSRAGTEAFF.

This clonotype occurred many times. The V call is TRBV4-1, the J call TRBJ2-1, with 12 bases that match TRBD2. The CDR3 has 17 residues. After removal of 0 bases from V and 10 bases from J, the junction contained 10 bases not matched to a gene. CDR1 MGHRA and CDR2 YSYEKL come from the germline V gene. The CDR3 coding sequence is TGCGCCAGCAGCCAAGAGGGGTCTAGCGGGGGGGCTCGGGAGCAGTTCTTC. Protein: CASSQEGSSGGAREQFF.

This clonotype was counted many times. The V gene is TRBV18, the J gene TRBJ1-3; TRBD1 matches 9 bases. From germline, CDR1 is KGHSH and CDR2 LQKENI. The V segment lost 1 base and the J segment 0 bases; nucleotides outside the gene matches: 1. The CDR3 runs 16 residues. The DNA of the CDR3 is TGTGCCAGCTCACCACAGGACAGGGGCTCTGGAAACACCATATATTTT. This translates into CASSPQDRGSGNTIYF.

This clonotype was counted many times. V is TRBV5-1 and J is TRBJ2-5, with 7 bases aligning to TRBD1. Germline loops: CDR1 SGHRS, CDR2 YFSETQ. The CDR3 spans 15 residues. The V segment lost 4 bases and the J segment 2 bases; nucleotides outside the gene matches: 8. CDR3 in DNA: TGCGCCAGCAGCCCCGAAGGGACAGAACAAGAGACCCAGTACTTC. Translating gives CASSPEGTEQETQYF.